This is a list of T cell receptor beta chains from one sample in a study of cytomegalovirus exposure and HLA in healthy donors. The method was immunoSEQ multiplex PCR; TCRdb's version includes in-frame clones alone and lacks a portion of them. The top ten hold 4.5% to 7.5% of the sample, which has 200,000 or so clones, roughly 74% seen once. Sequences were obtained from PBMCs. These receptors all stem from a woman in her 30s in good health and CMV-seropositive. Both conserved end residues are part of each CDR3. A D gene is named only where the DNA matches it firmly. Clone size appears in some rows only: once, few, many, or a class for an expanded clone.

d_call j_call clone_size v_call cdr3_aa cdr3_nt
. TRBJ1-1 . TRBV28 CASREQGRTEAFF TGTGCCAGCAGGGAACAGGGCAGGACTGAAGCTTTCTTT
. TRBJ1-1 . TRBV7-9 CASSLAPAVEGRAFF TGTGCCAGCAGCTTAGCCCCTGCCGTGGAGGGAAGAGCTTTCTTT
. TRBJ1-1 . TRBV6-5 CASSRGVSTEAFF TGTGCCAGCTCGCGGGGGGTGTCCACTGAAGCTTTCTTT
TRBD2 TRBJ2-5 . TRBV27 CARRSGDLQETQYF TGTGCCAGAAGAAGCGGGGATCTTCAAGAGACCCAGTACTTC
. TRBJ2-5 . TRBV14 CASSQVAPPRTQYF TGTGCCAGCAGCCAAGTAGCCCCGCCACGGACCCAGTACTTC
. TRBJ2-2 . TRBV13 CASSFDRTGTGELFF TGTGCCAGCAGCTTCGACAGGACGGGCACCGGGGAGCTGTTTTTT
TRBD2 TRBJ2-2 once TRBV2 CASKLAGTGELFF TGTGCCAGCAAACTAGCGGGCACCGGGGAGCTGTTTTTT
. TRBJ2-5 . TRBV2 CASPPGNQETQYF TGTGCCAGCCCCCCCGGGAACCAAGAGACCCAGTACTTC
. TRBJ1-1 once TRBV15 CATSRGGGADGTEAFF TGTGCCACCAGCAGAGGAGGAGGGGCTGATGGCACTGAAGCTTTCTTT
. TRBJ1-1 . TRBV19 CASSREMNTEAFF TGTGCCAGTAGCCGGGAGATGAACACTGAAGCTTTCTTT
. TRBJ1-2 . TRBV28 CASSLPGQGGYGYTF TGTGCCAGCAGTCTACCGGGACAAGGGGGATATGGCTACACCTTC
TRBD2 TRBJ2-3 . TRBV6-4 CASSVQAGGTDTQYF TGTGCCAGCAGTGTTCAAGCGGGAGGCACAGATACGCAGTATTTT
TRBD1 TRBJ2-7 . TRBV7-6 CASSLAGTGQGEQYF TGTGCCAGCAGCTTAGCCGGGACAGGGCAGGGCGAGCAGTACTTC
TRBD2 TRBJ2-4 few TRBV10-2 CASSGMTSGTAKNIQYF TGCGCCAGCAGTGGCATGACTAGCGGGACGGCCAAAAACATTCAGTACTTC
TRBD1 TRBJ1-3 . TRBV5-5 CASSPGQRLSGNTIYF TGTGCCAGCAGCCCGGGACAGCGTCTCTCTGGAAACACCATATATTTT
. TRBJ2-7 . TRBV6-1 CASSFDRAEQYF TGTGCCAGCAGCTTCGACAGAGCCGAGCAGTACTTC
. TRBJ1-1 . TRBV28 CASRTSSGVNTEAFF TGTGCCAGCAGGACATCATCCGGGGTGAACACTGAAGCTTTCTTT
. TRBJ1-3 . TRBV13 CASTGAAGDTIYF TGTGCCAGCACTGGGGCGGCGGGGGACACCATATATTTT
TRBD1 TRBJ2-3 once TRBV6-1 CASSGNRGPADTQYF TGTGCCAGCAGTGGAAACAGGGGGCCGGCAGATACGCAGTATTTT
. TRBJ2-5 . TRBV9 CASSPGREETQYF TGTGCCAGCAGCCCAGGGCGTGAAGAGACCCAGTACTTC
TRBD2 TRBJ2-7 few TRBV28 CASSSGLVAYEQYF TGTGCCAGCAGTTCGGGACTAGTAGCCTACGAGCAGTACTTC
. TRBJ1-4 . TRBV28 CASSFLGQGGEKLFF TGTGCCAGCAGTTTTTTGGGCCAGGGAGGTGAAAAACTGTTTTTT
. TRBJ2-1 once TRBV4-1 CASSQAGQEYNEQFF TGCGCCAGCAGCCAAGCTGGACAAGAATACAATGAGCAGTTCTTC
. TRBJ2-7 . TRBV5-1 CASSRPGTRSYEQYF TGCGCCAGCAGCAGACCGGGGACTCGTTCCTACGAGCAGTACTTC
TRBD1 TRBJ1-1 . TRBV6-5 CASRGGQGDTEAFF TGTGCCAGCAGGGGCGGACAGGGTGACACTGAAGCTTTCTTT
TRBD1 TRBJ2-7 . TRBV5-1 CASSLGQGNDEQYF TGCGCCAGCAGCTTGGGACAGGGAAACGACGAGCAGTACTTC
TRBD2 TRBJ2-3 . TRBV15 CATSRDLLAGTHTDTQYF TGTGCCACCAGCAGGGATTTACTAGCGGGGACCCACACAGATACGCAGTATTTT
. TRBJ1-1 . TRBV10-3 CAISPGWNTEAFF TGTGCCATCAGTCCGGGGTGGAACACTGAAGCTTTCTTT